This is a list of T cell receptor beta chains from one sample in a study of cytomegalovirus exposure and HLA in healthy donors. Profiling relied on immunoSEQ multiplex PCR, and the TCRdb table lists in-frame clones only, not all of them. This sample contains under 200,000 clones. The sample taken for sequencing was PBMCs. These TCRs come from a young woman in good health and CMV-seropositive. Each CDR3 is given with its conserved first and last residue. The order of the fields is D gene, V gene, J gene, CDR3 protein, CDR3 DNA. The D gene is left open where the match is weak.

d_call: -; v_call: TRBV5-4; j_call: TRBJ1-2; cdr3_aa: CASRKDGSFRNYGYTF; cdr3_nt: TGTGCCAGCAGGAAAGATGGGAGTTTTCGTAACTATGGCTACACCTTC
d_call: TRBD1; v_call: TRBV7-2; j_call: TRBJ1-2; cdr3_aa: CASSLVGQGAYGYTF; cdr3_nt: TGTGCCAGCAGCTTAGTTGGGCAGGGGGCCTATGGCTACACCTTC
d_call: -; v_call: TRBV18; j_call: TRBJ1-1; cdr3_aa: CASSPNRAGTEAFF; cdr3_nt: TGTGCCAGCTCACCAAACAGGGCGGGCACTGAAGCTTTCTTT
d_call: -; v_call: TRBV18; j_call: TRBJ1-6; cdr3_aa: CASSTTGNSPLHF; cdr3_nt: TGTGCCAGCTCCACAACCGGGAATTCACCCCTCCACTTT
d_call: TRBD1; v_call: TRBV14; j_call: TRBJ1-1; cdr3_aa: CASSQDLDRVRRGEAFF; cdr3_nt: TGTGCCAGCAGCCAAGACCTCGACAGGGTCCGCCGAGGTGAAGCTTTCTTT
d_call: -; v_call: TRBV4-1; j_call: TRBJ1-5; cdr3_aa: CASSQGQGNQPQHF; cdr3_nt: TGCGCCAGCAGCCAAGGACAGGGCAATCAGCCCCAGCATTTT
d_call: -; v_call: TRBV7-9; j_call: TRBJ2-3; cdr3_aa: CASSPLSTDTQYF; cdr3_nt: TGTGCCAGCAGCCCACTGAGCACAGATACGCAGTATTTT
d_call: -; v_call: TRBV5-1; j_call: TRBJ2-1; cdr3_aa: CASSGDSGSSYNEQFF; cdr3_nt: TGCGCCAGCAGCGGGGACTCGGGGAGCTCCTACAATGAGCAGTTCTTC
d_call: TRBD1; v_call: TRBV13; j_call: TRBJ1-1; cdr3_aa: CASSPGQGGVSEAFF; cdr3_nt: TGTGCCAGCAGCCCAGGACAGGGAGGAGTATCTGAGGCTTTCTTT
d_call: -; v_call: TRBV2; j_call: TRBJ1-1; cdr3_aa: CASRESWGVGTEAFF; cdr3_nt: TGTGCCAGCAGAGAATCGTGGGGAGTGGGCACTGAAGCTTTCTTT
d_call: TRBD2; v_call: TRBV13; j_call: TRBJ2-1; cdr3_aa: CASSLSGGDNEQFF; cdr3_nt: TGTGCCAGCAGCTTGAGCGGGGGTGACAATGAGCAGTTCTTC
d_call: -; v_call: TRBV2; j_call: TRBJ2-1; cdr3_aa: CASSPNPGLENEQFF; cdr3_nt: TGTGCCAGCAGTCCAAATCCGGGTCTAGAGAATGAGCAGTTCTTC
d_call: TRBD1; v_call: TRBV19; j_call: TRBJ1-1; cdr3_aa: CASSPFPGDSEAFF; cdr3_nt: TGTGCCAGTAGCCCCTTCCCTGGGGACAGTGAAGCTTTCTTT
d_call: -; v_call: TRBV5-6; j_call: TRBJ2-1; cdr3_aa: CASSFSSPSYNEQFF; cdr3_nt: TGTGCCAGCAGCTTCTCTAGTCCCTCCTACAATGAGCAGTTCTTC
d_call: -; v_call: TRBV15; j_call: TRBJ2-6; cdr3_aa: CATSRGPRSSGANVLTF; cdr3_nt: TGTGCCACCAGCAGAGGGCCACGGAGCTCTGGGGCCAACGTCCTGACTTTC
d_call: -; v_call: TRBV6-6; j_call: TRBJ1-5; cdr3_aa: CASSYGWGDSNQPQHF; cdr3_nt: TGTGCCAGCAGTTACGGGTGGGGAGATAGCAATCAGCCCCAGCATTTT
d_call: -; v_call: TRBV14; j_call: TRBJ1-1; cdr3_aa: CASSQLRDRTEAFF; cdr3_nt: TGTGCCAGCAGCCAACTCAGGGATCGCACTGAAGCTTTCTTT
d_call: -; v_call: TRBV6-5; j_call: TRBJ2-7; cdr3_aa: CASSSRRGQTYEQYF; cdr3_nt: TGTGCCAGCAGTTCACGGCGGGGGCAAACCTACGAGCAGTACTTC
d_call: -; v_call: TRBV9; j_call: TRBJ1-6; cdr3_aa: CASSVREGRNSPLHF; cdr3_nt: TGTGCCAGCAGCGTGAGGGAGGGGAGGAATTCACCCCTCCACTTT
d_call: TRBD2; v_call: TRBV7-9; j_call: TRBJ2-3; cdr3_aa: CASSAGTSGSTDTQYF; cdr3_nt: TGTGCCAGCAGCGCGGGGACTAGCGGAAGCACAGATACGCAGTATTTT
d_call: -; v_call: TRBV7-9; j_call: TRBJ2-3; cdr3_aa: CASSPRPPGALPDTQYF; cdr3_nt: TGTGCCAGCAGCCCCAGGCCTCCAGGGGCGCTACCAGATACGCAGTATTTT
d_call: -; v_call: TRBV25-1; j_call: TRBJ1-1; cdr3_aa: CASSDISEAFF; cdr3_nt: TGTGCCAGCAGTGATATCTCTGAAGCTTTCTTT
d_call: TRBD2; v_call: TRBV7-2; j_call: TRBJ2-7; cdr3_aa: CASSTTSGGFYEQYF; cdr3_nt: TGTGCCAGCAGCACAACTAGCGGGGGGTTCTACGAGCAGTACTTC
d_call: TRBD2; v_call: TRBV2; j_call: TRBJ2-5; cdr3_aa: CASSDDGRQETQYF; cdr3_nt: TGTGCCAGCAGTGACGACGGGAGGCAAGAGACCCAGTACTTC
d_call: TRBD1; v_call: TRBV7-3; j_call: TRBJ2-7; cdr3_aa: CASSPGQGAYEQYF; cdr3_nt: TGTGCCAGCAGCCCCGGACAGGGCGCCTACGAGCAGTACTTC
d_call: -; v_call: TRBV9; j_call: TRBJ2-5; cdr3_aa: CASSPYGLAGETQYF; cdr3_nt: TGTGCCAGCAGCCCCTATGGGCTAGCAGGAGAGACCCAGTACTTC
d_call: -; v_call: TRBV29-1; j_call: TRBJ1-2; cdr3_aa: CSVEEGRGLYNYGYTF; cdr3_nt: TGCAGCGTTGAAGAGGGCAGGGGATTATATAACTATGGCTACACCTTC
d_call: -; v_call: TRBV12-5; j_call: TRBJ1-3; cdr3_aa: CASGWTEGGNTIYF; cdr3_nt: TGTGCTAGTGGTTGGACAGAGGGTGGAAACACCATATATTTT
d_call: TRBD2; v_call: TRBV19; j_call: TRBJ2-1; cdr3_aa: CASSIQTSGSGEQFF; cdr3_nt: TGTGCCAGTAGTATTCAAACTAGCGGGAGTGGTGAGCAGTTCTTC
d_call: TRBD1; v_call: TRBV10-3; j_call: TRBJ1-2; cdr3_aa: CAIRMTGQGYGYTF; cdr3_nt: TGTGCCATCAGAATGACAGGGCAGGGATATGGCTACACCTTC
d_call: -; v_call: TRBV10-3; j_call: TRBJ1-1; cdr3_aa: CAISAAGGNTEAFF; cdr3_nt: TGTGCCATCAGTGCTGCGGGGGGGAACACTGAAGCTTTCTTT
d_call: -; v_call: TRBV18; j_call: TRBJ2-3; cdr3_aa: CASSPDYTRADTQYF; cdr3_nt: TGTGCCAGCTCCCCTGACTATACTCGGGCAGATACGCAGTATTTT
d_call: TRBD2; v_call: TRBV19; j_call: TRBJ2-7; cdr3_aa: CASSIDPTSGSYEQYF; cdr3_nt: TGTGCCAGTAGTATAGACCCAACTAGCGGCTCCTACGAGCAGTACTTC
d_call: -; v_call: TRBV7-2; j_call: TRBJ1-1; cdr3_aa: CASSFDRQNTEAFF; cdr3_nt: TGTGCCAGCAGCTTTGACAGACAGAACACTGAAGCTTTCTTT
d_call: -; v_call: TRBV6-5; j_call: TRBJ1-5; cdr3_aa: CASSISRGQPQHF; cdr3_nt: TGTGCCAGCAGTATCAGTAGAGGACAGCCCCAGCATTTT
d_call: TRBD1; v_call: TRBV28; j_call: TRBJ2-3; cdr3_aa: CASGTGQGTDTQYF; cdr3_nt: TGTGCCAGCGGGACGGGACAGGGTACAGATACGCAGTATTTT
d_call: -; v_call: TRBV2; j_call: TRBJ1-2; cdr3_aa: CASSLDGVRYGYTF; cdr3_nt: TGTGCCAGCAGTCTCGACGGGGTACGGTATGGCTACACCTTC
d_call: -; v_call: TRBV2; j_call: TRBJ1-4; cdr3_aa: CASSEAGTREKLFF; cdr3_nt: TGTGCCAGCAGTGAAGCGGGGACACGTGAAAAACTGTTTTTT
d_call: TRBD2; v_call: TRBV9; j_call: TRBJ2-5; cdr3_aa: CASSSAGGLKETQYF; cdr3_nt: TGTGCCAGCAGCTCCGCGGGGGGACTAAAAGAGACCCAGTACTTC
d_call: -; v_call: TRBV6-1; j_call: TRBJ1-1; cdr3_aa: CASSKIQNTEAFF; cdr3_nt: TGTGCCAGCAGTAAAATACAGAACACTGAAGCTTTCTTT
d_call: TRBD2; v_call: TRBV10-3; j_call: TRBJ2-1; cdr3_aa: CAISEVAGGPYNEQFF; cdr3_nt: TGTGCCATCAGTGAAGTTGCGGGAGGCCCCTACAATGAGCAGTTCTTC
d_call: TRBD1; v_call: TRBV11-3; j_call: TRBJ2-7; cdr3_aa: CASSLDLPGGESYEQYF; cdr3_nt: TGTGCCAGCAGCTTAGATCTTCCAGGGGGTGAGTCCTACGAGCAGTACTTC
d_call: TRBD1; v_call: TRBV18; j_call: TRBJ1-4; cdr3_aa: CASSPSWGTGEEKLFF; cdr3_nt: TGTGCCAGCTCACCCTCCTGGGGGACAGGAGAGGAAAAACTGTTTTTT
d_call: -; v_call: TRBV11-1; j_call: TRBJ1-2; cdr3_aa: CASSLDRSNYGYTF; cdr3_nt: TGTGCCAGCAGCTTGGACAGATCAAACTATGGCTACACCTTC
d_call: TRBD1; v_call: TRBV5-1; j_call: TRBJ1-2; cdr3_aa: CASSGGGQAPNYGHTF; cdr3_nt: TGCGCCAGCAGCGGCGGGGGACAGGCTCCTAACTATGGCCACACCTTC
d_call: TRBD1; v_call: TRBV6-5; j_call: TRBJ2-5; cdr3_aa: CASSYSRDRAQETQYF; cdr3_nt: TGTGCCAGCAGTTACTCGAGGGACAGAGCCCAAGAGACCCAGTACTTC